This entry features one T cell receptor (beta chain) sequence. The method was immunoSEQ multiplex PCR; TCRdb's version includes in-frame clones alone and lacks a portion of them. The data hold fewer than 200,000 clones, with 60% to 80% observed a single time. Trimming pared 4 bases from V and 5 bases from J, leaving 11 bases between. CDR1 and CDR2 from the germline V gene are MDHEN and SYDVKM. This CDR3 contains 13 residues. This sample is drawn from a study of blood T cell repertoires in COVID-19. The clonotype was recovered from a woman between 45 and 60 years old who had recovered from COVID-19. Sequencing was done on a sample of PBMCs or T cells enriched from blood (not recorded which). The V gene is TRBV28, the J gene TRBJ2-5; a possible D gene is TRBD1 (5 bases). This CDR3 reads CASSSQGAETQYF. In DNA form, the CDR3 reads TGTGCCAGCAGTTCTCAGGGCGCGGAGACCCAGTACTTC.